This entry features one TCR beta chain sequence. The antigen it binds to is not known. Per-base qualities were not stored, and no clone one base away is much larger. From the germline V gene (reference sequence), CDR1 is MNHNY and CDR2 is SVGAGI. Including the terminal cysteine and phenylalanine, the CDR3 comprises 15 residues. Of all the DNA, just the CDR3 is kept, 45 bases in frame from base 1. V ends up 5 bases short and J 3 bases short, with an unmatched junction base count of 7. This specimen belongs to a study of control samples from healthy donors and cancer patients (dated by TCRdb to between 2020 and 2021). The library relied on the immunoSEQ multiplex PCR assay. TCRdb retrieved this table from immuneACCESS and kept in-frame rearrangements only. Not all clones are present; in checked studies, unresolved V genes account for under half, and no reason is known for the remainder. For this sample the table gives 150,000 to 200,000 clones, of which 70% to 90% were detected only once. More than 1.5% of the sample goes to the ten largest clones.

This sequence uses TRBV6-6 and TRBJ1-5; TRBD1 agrees with 7 junctional bases. This clonotype originated in a man aged 18 to 30 in good health. Sequencing input: blood. CDR3 reads: CASSDGQVINQPQHF. The sequence in DNA is TGTGCCAGCAGTGACGGACAGGTGATCAATCAGCCCCAGCATTTT.